The 7 T cell receptor beta chains below come from one sample, sequenced in a study of a mutant IDH1 vaccine in newly diagnosed glioma (TCRdb year 2021). The antigens of these receptors remain unknown. In the paper's terms, the time point label means: week 35, safety follow-up. Every vaccine dose consisted of 300 ug of a 20-mer mutant IDH1 peptide in Montanide, administered subcutaneously together with topical imiquimod. Libraries were made using the immunoSEQ multiplex PCR assay. The table comes from immuneACCESS by way of TCRdb, which keeps in-frame sequences with V and J called. Part of the clones is missing from these tables; in studies checked, under half for an unresolved V gene and the rest for unknown reasons. Counted in this sample were about 55,000 clones; around 80% of them appeared once. The ten largest make up 4.1% of the sample. The input for sequencing was PBMCs, taken from a glioma patient whose treatment included an IDH1 peptide vaccine. The source of these receptors is a woman aged 18-29 years with glioma.

The genes are TRBV19 and TRBJ2-3; TRBD1 might be the D (6 bases). The germline CDR1 and CDR2 sequences are LNHDA and SQIVND (reference sequence). The CDR3 loop spans 14 amino acids. Trimming took 5 bases from V and 3 from J, leaving 12 bases between them. DNA for the CDR3: TGTGCCAGTAGTTCTAGGGGGTGGACAGATACGCAGTATTTT. It encodes CASSSRGWTDTQYF.

This clone was seen a handful of times. The rearrangement uses TRBV4-1 and TRBJ1-1; 9 bases are shared with TRBD1. The CDR3 runs 15 residues. Trimming at V came to 1 base and at J to 4 bases, leaving 4 bases not matched to a gene. The germline V gene has CDR1 MGHRA and CDR2 YSYEKL. The CDR3 bases are TGCGCCAGCAGCCAAGTACAGGGGGCTAGCACTGAAGCTTTCTTT. Residues: CASSQVQGASTEAFF.

The chain couples TRBV25-1 to TRBJ2-7; D call uncertain. The CDR3 sequence is 10 residues long. Trimming cost V 1 base and J 6 bases, with 1 base left between them. Germline loops: CDR1 MGHDK, CDR2 SYGVNS. CDR3 coding DNA: TGTGCCAGCAGTGAATCCGAGCAGTACTTC. Its translation: CASSESEQYF.

The V call is TRBV19, the J call TRBJ1-3; unclear D gene. With 5 bases removed from V and 0 bases from J, the gap between germline ends came to 5 bases. Germline-derived CDR1 and CDR2 are LNHDA and SQIVND (reference sequence). CDR3 length: 13 residues. The CDR3 loop reads CASSPSSGNTIYF. CDR3 DNA: TGTGCCAGTAGTCCAAGCTCTGGAAACACCATATATTTT.

The CDR3 is CASITIVPQFLCNEQFF. The CDR3 DNA is TGTGCCAGCATCACGATAGTACCTCAATTTTTGTGCAATGAGCAGTTCTTC. The genes are TRBV6-4 and TRBJ2-1; unclear D gene. Germline lookup yields CDR1 MRHNA and CDR2 SNTAGT. The CDR3 runs to 17 residues. Trimming stripped 7 bases from V and 6 bases from J, with 25 bases between.

The V gene is TRBV6-4, the J gene TRBJ2-2, with no clear D. Germline CDR1 MRHNA, CDR2 SNTAGT. With 4 bases removed from V and 3 bases from J, the gap between germline ends came to 9 bases. The length of the CDR3 is 14 residues. CDR3 protein: CASSAGTDTGELFF. As DNA, the CDR3 is TGTGCCAGCAGTGCCGGTACCGACACCGGGGAGCTGTTTTTT.

CDR3 in DNA: TGTGCCAGCAGCCACGGACAGAACTATGGCTACACCTTC. This sequence encodes CASSHGQNYGYTF. The genes are TRBV7-2 and TRBJ1-2; perhaps TRBD1 as D (6 bases). Trimming shortened V by 5 bases and J by 2 bases, and 9 bases separated the two germline ends. CDR1 SGHTA and CDR2 FQGNSA come from the germline V gene. The CDR3 spans 13 residues.